The 31 T cell receptor beta chains given below trace back to one sample, sequenced in a study of T cells in Graves' hyperthyroidism and ophthalmopathy. Amplified regions were TCR beta CDR3 sequences from RNA transcripts. The HTBI primer set was used in a first-round RT-PCR of the TCR CDR3. Using its own MiXCR run on the multiplex PCR reads, TCRdb lists one record per CDR3 protein. This sample has about 320,000 distinct CDR3 sequences; approximately 16% occur once, and the top ten carry roughly 31%. Sequencing was done on a sample of blood. These receptors were obtained from a man between 25 and 39 years old with Graves' hyperthyroidism.

This clonotype occurred many times. This chain links TRBV6-1 with TRBJ2-7, with D perhaps matching TRBD1 (6 bases). V gave up 6 bases and J gave up 4 bases, with 10 bases separating them. CDR3 length: 12 residues. Per the germline V gene, CDR1 is MNHNS and CDR2 is SASEGT. DNA of the CDR3: TGTGCCAGCAGAACAGGGAGATACGAGCAGTACTTC. Amino acid sequence: CASRTGRYEQYF.

This clonotype was picked up many times. This chain connects TRBV2 to TRBJ2-7, with D uncertain. Germline assignment: CDR1 SNHLY and CDR2 FYNNEI. V was clipped by 7 bases and J by 1 base, with 23 bases between them. This CDR3 contains 17 residues. Written as DNA, the CDR3 is TGTGCCAGCACCTTCAAGTATCTGCCCTCCGATTCCTACGAGCAGTACTTC. Translating it yields CASTFKYLPSDSYEQYF.

The V gene is TRBV12-5, the J gene TRBJ2-2, with no clear D. Trimming left V 7 bases short and J 1 base short, with 10 bases between. The CDR3 sequence is 14 residues long. Germline V gene sequence: CDR1 LGHNT, CDR2 FRNRAP. Here the CDR3 DNA reads TGTGCTAGTGCCACTGACCGGAACACCGGGGAGCTGTTTTTT. Encoded protein: CASATDRNTGELFF. Looking up the rest from reference TRBV12-5 and TRBJ2-2 gives the full variable domain: DARVTQTPRHKVTEMGQEVTMRCQPILGHNTVFWYRQTMMQGLELLAYFRNRAPLDDSGMPKDRFSAEMPDATLATLKIQPSEPRDSAVYFCASATDRNTGELFFGEGSRLTVL.

The chain recombines TRBV28 with TRBJ2-7; the D is unclear. Looked up from germline, CDR1 is MDHEN and CDR2 is SYDVKM. This CDR3 has 12 residues. Trimming pared 5 bases from V and 2 bases from J, leaving 7 bases between. The DNA for the CDR3 is TGTGCCAGCAGTCTTCACACCTACGAGCAGTACTTC. This sequence encodes CASSLHTYEQYF.

This clonotype was seen ten or more times. The chain uses TRBV12-3 or TRBV12-4 and TRBJ2-1; unclear D gene. V lost 2 bases, J lost 10 bases, and 6 bases lay in between. This CDR3 contains 11 residues. The CDR3 loop reads CASSLLAEQFF. The CDR3 nucleotides read TGTGCCAGCAGTTTATTGGCGGAGCAGTTCTTC.

This clonotype was detected many times. The chain carries TRBV6-2 or TRBV6-3 and TRBJ2-7; TRBD2 aligns across 12 bases. This CDR3 spans 16 amino acids. Looked up from germline, CDR1 is MNHEY and CDR2 is SVGEGT. The trim removed 5 bases at V and 2 bases at J, leaving 7 bases unmatched. As DNA, the CDR3 is TGTGCCAGCAGTCTAGCGGGAGGGGGAGACCCCTACGAGCAGTACTTC. The encoded protein is CASSLAGGGDPYEQYF.

This clonotype was detected many times. The chain links TRBV2 to TRBJ1-2; 7 bases map to TRBD1. The CDR3 consists of 13 residues. From germline, CDR1 is SNHLY and CDR2 FYNNEI. V shed 2 bases and J 3 bases; nucleotides not matched to a gene: 0. CDR3 protein: CASSEQGDYGYTF. DNA of the CDR3: TGTGCCAGCAGTGAACAGGGGGACTATGGCTACACCTTC.

This clonotype came up many times. This chain uses TRBV3-1 with TRBJ2-3, with D tentatively TRBD2 (5 bases). This CDR3 region has 15 residues. V dropped 4 bases and J dropped 1 base, with 12 bases sitting between them. CDR1 is LGHDT, CDR2 YNNKEL, per germline (reference sequence). The CDR3 loop is CASSPYGMGTDTQYF. The CDR3 DNA follows: TGTGCCAGCAGCCCCTACGGGATGGGCACAGATACGCAGTATTTT.

This clonotype was detected many times. This sequence joins TRBV11-2 and TRBJ2-7, with D possibly being TRBD2 (7 bases). CDR1 and CDR2 from the germline V gene are SGHAT and FQNNGV. The CDR3 length is 13 residues. V lost 1 base and J 7 bases, leaving 11 bases between the germline ends. CDR3 region: CASSLGTAGEQYF. CDR3 in DNA: TGTGCCAGCAGCTTAGGGACAGCGGGGGAGCAGTACTTC.

This clonotype was counted ten times or more. The chain combines TRBV6-1 with TRBJ1-1, with D possibly matching TRBD1 (5 bases). V shed 5 bases and J shed 11 bases, with 21 bases lying between them. Germline loops: CDR1 MNHNS, CDR2 SASEGT. The length of the CDR3 is 14 residues. This chain's CDR3 is CASSSGWTLDMAFF. Here the CDR3 DNA reads TGTGCCAGCAGTTCAGGGTGGACGCTAGACATGGCTTTCTTT.

This clonotype was detected a few times. The chain recombines TRBV19 with TRBJ2-1; D perhaps matches TRBD1 (6 bases). Between the trimmed V and J ends, which lost 2 bases and 3 bases, there was a span of 14 bases. CDR3 length: 16 amino acids. The germline V gene encodes CDR1 LNHDA and CDR2 SQIVND (reference sequence). The CDR3 reads CASSIRGGMGYNEQFF. CDR3 in DNA: TGTGCCAGTAGTATACGAGGGGGTATGGGCTACAATGAGCAGTTCTTC.

Ten or more counts support this clonotype. The chain joins TRBV7-6 to TRBJ2-1, with a tentative D call TRBD2 (6 bases). The V gene lost 1 base and the J gene lost 9 bases, with 13 bases spanning the gap. Germline CDR1 reads SGHVS; CDR2 reads FNYEAQ. The CDR3 consists of 14 residues. The CDR3 spells CASSLVGGRGEQFF. CDR3 coding DNA: TGTGCCAGCAGCTTAGTCGGAGGGCGGGGTGAGCAGTTCTTC.

The chain employs TRBV7-9 and TRBJ1-1; 9 positions match TRBD1. This CDR3 spans 19 amino acids. Per the germline V gene, CDR1 is SEHNR and CDR2 is FQNEAQ (reference sequence). The J segment lost 4 bases and the V segment lost 1 base, leaving 16 bases of the junction unmatched. DNA of the CDR3: TGTGCCAGCAGCTTAGGGGGTTTTAGGACAGGGGTAAGGGGCACTGAAGCTTTCTTT. It yields the protein CASSLGGFRTGVRGTEAFF.

This clonotype was seen at least ten times. V is TRBV5-1 and J is TRBJ2-1; TRBD2 aligns across 11 bases. This CDR3 has 15 residues. In germline, CDR1 is SGHRS, CDR2 YFSETQ. The trim removed 4 bases at V and 5 bases at J, leaving 5 bases unmatched. The CDR3 bases are TGCGCCAGCAGCCATGGGACTAGCGGCAACAATGAGCAGTTCTTC. It specifies CASSHGTSGNNEQFF. Together with reference TRBV5-1 and TRBJ2-1, the CDR3 gives the full variable domain: KAGVTQTPRYLIKTRGQQVTLSCSPISGHRSVSWYQQTPGQGLQFLFEYFSETQRNKGNFPGRFSGRQFSNSRSEMNVSTLELGDSALYLCASSHGTSGNNEQFFGPGTRLTVL.

This clonotype came up many times. The chain recombines TRBV7-2 with TRBJ1-5; 8 bases are a match to TRBD1. CDR1 is SGHTA and CDR2 is FQGNSA in the germline V gene. With V trimmed by 5 bases and J by 7 bases, 7 bases remained unmatched. There are 14 residues in the CDR3. CDR3 bases: TGTGCCAGCAGCCAACAGGGGGTATACCAGCCCCAGCATTTT. It encodes CASSQQGVYQPQHF.

The V gene is TRBV4-1, the J gene TRBJ2-1; 9 bases line up with TRBD2. Trimming at V came to 7 bases and at J to 5 bases, leaving 9 bases not matched to a gene. Germline V lookup: CDR1 MGHRA, CDR2 YSYEKL. The CDR3 is made up of 15 amino acids. The CDR3 spells CASTRGGEGDNEQFF. CDR3 nucleotide sequence: TGCGCCAGCACCCGCGGGGGGGAAGGGGACAATGAGCAGTTCTTC.

This clonotype was seen many times. The chain carries TRBV5-1 and TRBJ2-7; weak D call: TRBD2 (5 bases). Trimming stripped 1 base from V and 3 bases from J, with 11 bases between. The CDR3 runs to 14 residues. The germline CDR1 and CDR2 sequences are SGHRS and YFSETQ. The CDR3 DNA reads TGCGCCAGCAGCTTGACAGCGGCCGACTACGAGCAGTACTTC. Protein sequence: CASSLTAADYEQYF.

This clonotype was recorded at least ten times. The J gene is TRBJ2-4, the V gene TRBV29-1; D is undetermined. This CDR3 has 13 residues. CDR1 is SQVTM, CDR2 ANQGSEA, per germline. The germline V and J ends were trimmed by 4 bases and 0 bases, with 7 bases remaining between them. This CDR3 is CSVATGAKNIQYF. CDR3 sequence (DNA): TGCAGCGTTGCCACGGGAGCCAAAAACATTCAGTACTTC.

This clonotype was observed at least ten times. The CDR3 DNA follows: TGTGCCAGCAGTGGTGGCAGAACGGAAGAAAAACTGTTTTTT. Amino acids: CASSGGRTEEKLFF. The chain has TRBV2 and TRBJ1-4; no reliable D call. Trimming left V 4 bases short and J 8 bases short, with 14 bases between. CDR3 length: 14 residues. In germline, CDR1 is SNHLY, CDR2 FYNNEI.

This clonotype was seen many times. The V and J genes are TRBV12-3 or TRBV12-4 and TRBJ2-1; TRBD1 might be the D (6 bases). The CDR3 length is 16 residues. Trimming removed 5 bases from V and 4 bases from J, with 18 bases in between. CDR3 nucleotides: TGTGCCAGCAGTCCAGCCGCAGGACAGCTATACAATGAGCAGTTCTTC. Translated, it gives CASSPAAGQLYNEQFF.

Only a few counts were recorded for this clonotype. V usage is TRBV6-2 or TRBV6-3 and J usage is TRBJ1-4; possibly TRBD1 for D (5 bases). Germline V gene sequence: CDR1 MNHEY, CDR2 SVGEGT. The CDR3 is 23 residues long. The ends were cut back, 1 base at V and 0 bases at J, with 30 bases in the middle. For the CDR3, the DNA is TGTGCCAGCAGTTACTTCCCTCCGCGGGGCAGGGAAAGGCCGGAAGCAACTAATGAAAAACTGTTTTTT. This codes for CASSYFPPRGRERPEATNEKLFF.

This clonotype was recorded many times. The chain carries TRBV5-8 and TRBJ1-1; D is undetermined. Germline V gene data show CDR1 as SGHTS and CDR2 as YDEGEE. This CDR3 region has 12 residues. With 1 base removed from V and 4 bases from J, the gap between germline ends came to 5 bases. CDR3 DNA sequence: TGTGCCAGCAGCTTGTTTGGCACTGAAGCTTTCTTT. Translating gives CASSLFGTEAFF.

This clonotype showed up many times. The chain joins TRBV2 to TRBJ1-5; D is unclear. This CDR3 contains 15 residues. Trimming shortened V by 3 bases and J by 0 bases, and 9 bases separated the two germline ends. Germline V lookup: CDR1 SNHLY, CDR2 FYNNEI. CDR3 sequence reads: CASSDATYSNQPQHF. The CDR3 DNA sequence: TGTGCCAGCAGTGATGCCACCTATAGCAATCAGCCCCAGCATTTT. Full variable domain (remainder filled in from reference TRBV2 and TRBJ1-5): EPEVTQTPSHQVTQMGQEVILRCVPISNHLYFYWYRQILGQKVEFLVSFYNNEISEKSEIFDDQFSVERPDGSNFTLKIRSTKLEDSAMYFCASSDATYSNQPQHFGDGTRLSIL.

The CDR3 sequence is CASSTSGVEGTEAFF. The CDR3 DNA follows: TGCGCCAGCAGCACCTCAGGGGTGGAGGGCACTGAAGCTTTCTTT. The chain recombines TRBV5-1 with TRBJ1-1, with a tentative D call TRBD1 (6 bases). The CDR3 has 15 residues. Germline V gene lookup returns CDR1 SGHRS and CDR2 YFSETQ. The V gene lost 4 bases and the J gene lost 4 bases, with 17 bases spanning the gap.

This clonotype was counted many times. CDR3 protein: CASSTTGGSTEAFF. In DNA, the CDR3 is TGTGCCAGCTCAACGACAGGAGGGAGCACTGAAGCTTTCTTT. The chain joins TRBV18 to TRBJ1-1, with a possible D match to TRBD1 (6 bases). The CDR3 consists of 14 residues. Germline V gene sequence: CDR1 KGHSH, CDR2 LQKENI. The V end lost 5 bases, the J end lost 4 bases, and 14 bases lay between the germline ends. The entire variable domain, with the rest obtained from reference TRBV18 and TRBJ1-1, is as follows: NAGVMQNPRHLVRRRGQEARLRCSPMKGHSHVYWYRQLPEEGLKFMVYLQKENIIDESGMPKERFSAEFPKEGPSILRIQQVVRGDSAAYFCASSTTGGSTEAFFGQGTRLTVV.

This sequence joins TRBV2 and TRBJ2-7; 14 nucleotides agree with TRBD2. There are 14 residues in the CDR3. Germline lookup yields CDR1 SNHLY and CDR2 FYNNEI. V lost 5 bases and J lost 6; bases outside the gene matches: 3. The CDR3 spells CASSRLAGGGEQYF. The CDR3, as DNA: TGTGCCAGCAGTCGACTAGCGGGAGGGGGCGAGCAGTACTTC.

The chain couples TRBV2 to TRBJ1-1; 8 bases are a match to TRBD1. J was trimmed by 5 bases and V by 6 bases; bases with no gene match: 14. Germline-derived CDR1 and CDR2 are SNHLY and FYNNEI. There are 16 residues in the CDR3. The DNA of the CDR3 is TGTGCCAGCAGGTCCGGACAGGGCTCCTTGAGGACTGAAGCTTTCTTT. This translates into CASRSGQGSLRTEAFF.

This clonotype was counted at least ten times. The chain is built from TRBV29-1 and TRBJ1-1; 7 bases fit TRBD1. After removal of 4 bases from V and 0 bases from J, the junction contained 8 bases not matched to a gene. The CDR3 has 15 residues. Per germline, CDR1 SQVTM and CDR2 ANQGSEA. CDR3 protein: CSVAGGWSMNTEAFF. The CDR3 DNA follows: TGCAGCGTTGCAGGGGGATGGTCGATGAACACTGAAGCTTTCTTT.

This clonotype occurred many times. The rearrangement joins TRBV18 to TRBJ1-1, with 8 bases aligning to TRBD1. V gave up 0 bases and J gave up 5 bases; unmatched junction bases: 8. Germline loops: CDR1 KGHSH, CDR2 LQKENI. This CDR3 region has 16 residues. CDR3: CASSPPLFTGGTEAFF. The CDR3 region has the DNA TGTGCCAGCTCACCACCCTTGTTTACAGGGGGAACTGAAGCTTTCTTT.

This clonotype was detected many times. The chain is built from TRBV12-3 or TRBV12-4 and TRBJ2-2; 9 bases are shared with TRBD1. The V and J ends lost 4 bases and 5 bases, in that order; junction bases with no gene match: 8. This CDR3 region has 16 residues. The CDR3 region has the DNA TGTGCCAGCAGTTACCACGGGACAGGGAAAACCGGGGAGCTGTTTTTT. It encodes CASSYHGTGKTGELFF.

This clonotype was picked up many times. This chain connects TRBV20-1 to TRBJ2-1, with 10 bases that match TRBD2. Germline V gene sequence: CDR1 DFQATT, CDR2 SNEGSKA (reference sequence). The CDR3 contains 15 residues. With V trimmed by 1 base and J by 5 bases, 5 bases remained unmatched. The CDR3, as DNA: TGCAGTGCTAGAGGAACTAGCGGGACGCACAATGAGCAGTTCTTC. Translated: CSARGTSGTHNEQFF.